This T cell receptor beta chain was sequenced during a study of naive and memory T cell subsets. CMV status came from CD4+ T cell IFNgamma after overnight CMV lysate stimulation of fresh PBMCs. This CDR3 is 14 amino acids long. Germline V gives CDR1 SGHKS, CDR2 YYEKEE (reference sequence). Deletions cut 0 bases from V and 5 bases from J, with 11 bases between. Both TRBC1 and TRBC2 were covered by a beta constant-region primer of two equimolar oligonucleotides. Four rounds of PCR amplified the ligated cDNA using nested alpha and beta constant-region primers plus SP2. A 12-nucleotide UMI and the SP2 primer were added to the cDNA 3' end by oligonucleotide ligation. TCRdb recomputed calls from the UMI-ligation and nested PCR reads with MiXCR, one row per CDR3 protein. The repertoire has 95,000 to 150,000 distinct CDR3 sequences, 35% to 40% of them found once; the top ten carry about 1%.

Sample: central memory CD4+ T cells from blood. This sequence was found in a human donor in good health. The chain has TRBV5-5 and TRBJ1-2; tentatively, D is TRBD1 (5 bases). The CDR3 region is CASSLGQRNYGYTF. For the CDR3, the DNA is TGTGCCAGCAGCTTGGGACAGAGAAATTATGGCTACACCTTC.